Listed below are T cell receptor beta chains from one sample, sequenced in a study of cytomegalovirus exposure and HLA in healthy donors. Sequencing was performed with immunoSEQ multiplex PCR; in TCRdb, only in-frame clones are kept and a portion is missing. The sample has 60,000 or so clones; less than 90% are singletons. The sequenced sample was PBMCs. These receptors came from a female donor in good health and CMV-seronegative. Both conserved end residues are part of each CDR3. A D gene is named only where the DNA matches it firmly. Some rows mark clone size as missing; the rest say once, few, many or name a class of expanded clone.

d_call: .; clone_size: once; v_call: TRBV5-4; j_call: TRBJ2-6; cdr3_nt: TGTGCCAGCAGCTACTACCCCTCTGGGGCCAACGTCCTGACTTTC; cdr3_aa: CASSYYPSGANVLTF
d_call: TRBD1; clone_size: .; v_call: TRBV28; j_call: TRBJ1-1; cdr3_nt: TGTGCCAGCACCCCGCCCCCGGGACAGGGGGTTATTGAGGCTTTCTTT; cdr3_aa: CASTPPPGQGVIEAFF
d_call: TRBD1; clone_size: .; v_call: TRBV11-2; j_call: TRBJ1-3; cdr3_nt: TGTGCCAGCAGCGGCAGTGGACAGGGGGGTTCGAGTGGAAACACCATATATTTT; cdr3_aa: CASSGSGQGGSSGNTIYF
d_call: TRBD2; clone_size: .; v_call: TRBV13; j_call: TRBJ2-7; cdr3_nt: TGTGCCAGCAGCTGGGGACTAGCCTACAGCTCCTACGAGCAGTACTTC; cdr3_aa: CASSWGLAYSSYEQYF
d_call: TRBD1; clone_size: once; v_call: TRBV6-1; j_call: TRBJ1-6; cdr3_nt: TGTGCCAGCAGTGAAGGGACAGGGGGCTTACCCCTCCACTTT; cdr3_aa: CASSEGTGGLPLHF
d_call: TRBD2; clone_size: .; v_call: TRBV29-1; j_call: TRBJ2-6; cdr3_nt: TGCAGCGTTGCTGCGGGGGGGCAGTCTGGGGCCAACGGCCTGACTTTC; cdr3_aa: CSVAAGGQSGANGLTF
d_call: .; clone_size: .; v_call: TRBV19; j_call: TRBJ1-5; cdr3_nt: TGTGCCAGCGGGGGGCGGACCAATCAGCCCCAGCATTTT; cdr3_aa: CASGGRTNQPQHF
d_call: TRBD1; clone_size: .; v_call: TRBV11-1; j_call: TRBJ1-1; cdr3_nt: TGTGCCAGCAGCGGGGACAGGGGGCTGAACACTGAAGCTTTCTTT; cdr3_aa: CASSGDRGLNTEAFF
d_call: .; clone_size: few; v_call: TRBV27; j_call: TRBJ2-7; cdr3_nt: TGTGCCAGCAGTATAACGGCCCTAGGGGCGCACTACGAGCAGTACTTC; cdr3_aa: CASSITALGAHYEQYF
d_call: .; clone_size: .; v_call: TRBV10-3; j_call: TRBJ1-3; cdr3_nt: TGTGCCATCAGTGACGCCAGCTCTGGAAACACCATATATTTT; cdr3_aa: CAISDASSGNTIYF
d_call: TRBD2; clone_size: .; v_call: TRBV11-2; j_call: TRBJ2-3; cdr3_nt: TGTGCCAGCAGAAAATGGGGGGGAGCCACAGATACGCAGTATTTT; cdr3_aa: CASRKWGGATDTQYF
d_call: TRBD2; clone_size: .; v_call: TRBV5-6; j_call: TRBJ2-5; cdr3_nt: TGTGCCAGCAGCTTGTTGTCCGGGACTAGCGGAAGAGGGACCCAGTACTTC; cdr3_aa: CASSLLSGTSGRGTQYF
d_call: TRBD1; clone_size: .; v_call: TRBV10-3; j_call: TRBJ1-4; cdr3_nt: TGTGCCATCAGTGCCTGGGGGGGGACAGGGAATGAAAAACTGTTTTTT; cdr3_aa: CAISAWGGTGNEKLFF
d_call: .; clone_size: .; v_call: TRBV7-9; j_call: TRBJ1-5; cdr3_nt: TGTGCCAGCAGCTTAGGGACACTTAGCAATCAGCCCCAGCATTTT; cdr3_aa: CASSLGTLSNQPQHF
d_call: .; clone_size: .; v_call: TRBV11-2; j_call: TRBJ2-1; cdr3_nt: TGTGCCAGCAGCCTGCGTAGTCGGGGGTTTAGCTCCTACAATGAGCAGTTCTTC; cdr3_aa: CASSLRSRGFSSYNEQFF
d_call: TRBD1; clone_size: .; v_call: TRBV9; j_call: TRBJ1-6; cdr3_nt: TGTGCCAGCAGCGCCCGCCAGCCCGGGACAGGTGGATCACCCCTCCACTTT; cdr3_aa: CASSARQPGTGGSPLHF
d_call: .; clone_size: .; v_call: TRBV11-3; j_call: TRBJ1-1; cdr3_nt: TGTGCCAGCAGCCCCAGGGAGAACACTGAAGCTTTCTTT; cdr3_aa: CASSPRENTEAFF
d_call: .; clone_size: .; v_call: TRBV11-2; j_call: TRBJ2-2; cdr3_nt: TGTGCCAGCTTGACAGGGAACACCGGGGAGCTGTTTTTT; cdr3_aa: CASLTGNTGELFF
d_call: TRBD2; clone_size: .; v_call: TRBV5-1; j_call: TRBJ2-5; cdr3_nt: TGCGCCAGCAGCTTCAGCGGGGAGAAACAAGAGACCCAGTACTTC; cdr3_aa: CASSFSGEKQETQYF
d_call: TRBD1; clone_size: .; v_call: TRBV19; j_call: TRBJ1-1; cdr3_nt: TGTGCCAGTAGCATACAGGGGGTCGGCACTGAAGCTTTCTTT; cdr3_aa: CASSIQGVGTEAFF
d_call: .; clone_size: .; v_call: TRBV5-1; j_call: TRBJ1-1; cdr3_nt: TGCGCCAGCAGCCACCAAACAGGGAACACTGAAGCTTTCTTT; cdr3_aa: CASSHQTGNTEAFF
d_call: .; clone_size: .; v_call: TRBV19; j_call: TRBJ1-2; cdr3_nt: TGTGCCAGTAGTATAGTGGAGGGACACTATGGCTACACCTTC; cdr3_aa: CASSIVEGHYGYTF
d_call: TRBD2; clone_size: .; v_call: TRBV7-2; j_call: TRBJ2-5; cdr3_nt: TGTGCCAGCAGCTTAGTCCTAGCGGGAGGAAAAGAGACCCAGTACTTC; cdr3_aa: CASSLVLAGGKETQYF
d_call: TRBD1; clone_size: .; v_call: TRBV7-8; j_call: TRBJ2-5; cdr3_nt: TGTGCCAGCAGCTCCGGACAGGGGAGGCCTCAAGAGACCCAGTACTTC; cdr3_aa: CASSSGQGRPQETQYF
d_call: .; clone_size: .; v_call: TRBV7-2; j_call: TRBJ2-5; cdr3_nt: TGTGCCAGCAGCTCCGACGGGTCCCGGAGGGAGACCCAGTACTTC; cdr3_aa: CASSSDGSRRETQYF
d_call: TRBD2; clone_size: .; v_call: TRBV15; j_call: TRBJ2-1; cdr3_nt: TGTGCCACCAGCAGAGCGGGGGGGCTGATCAATGAGCAGTTCTTC; cdr3_aa: CATSRAGGLINEQFF
d_call: .; clone_size: .; v_call: TRBV19; j_call: TRBJ2-3; cdr3_nt: TGTGCCAGTAGTATTTCCGGCGGAAGCACAGATACGCAGTATTTT; cdr3_aa: CASSISGGSTDTQYF
d_call: .; clone_size: .; v_call: TRBV7-6; j_call: TRBJ1-1; cdr3_nt: TGTGCCAGCAGCTTAGGACTGTCGGAATACACTGAAGCTTTCTTT; cdr3_aa: CASSLGLSEYTEAFF
d_call: .; clone_size: .; v_call: TRBV18; j_call: TRBJ1-2; cdr3_nt: TGTGCCAGCTCACCTAGAAACAACCCGGGGGGTGGCTACACCTTC; cdr3_aa: CASSPRNNPGGGYTF
d_call: TRBD1; clone_size: .; v_call: TRBV5-6; j_call: TRBJ2-3; cdr3_nt: TGTGCCAGCAGCTTAGAGGGGGCCGATACGCAGTATTTT; cdr3_aa: CASSLEGADTQYF
d_call: .; clone_size: .; v_call: TRBV5-1; j_call: TRBJ2-3; cdr3_nt: TGCGCCAGCAGCGGGACTAGCACAGATACGCAGTATTTT; cdr3_aa: CASSGTSTDTQYF
d_call: .; clone_size: once; v_call: TRBV5-1; j_call: TRBJ2-4; cdr3_nt: TGCGCCAGCAGCTCCGGCCGGGAAAACATTCAGTACTTC; cdr3_aa: CASSSGRENIQYF
d_call: TRBD1; clone_size: .; v_call: TRBV27; j_call: TRBJ1-1; cdr3_nt: TGTGCCAGCAGAACAGGGGGGGGAGCTTTCTTT; cdr3_aa: CASRTGGGAFF
d_call: .; clone_size: once; v_call: TRBV5-1; j_call: TRBJ2-1; cdr3_nt: TGCGCCAGCAGCTTGTTTGCGGGTAGGGATGAGCAGTTCTTC; cdr3_aa: CASSLFAGRDEQFF
d_call: .; clone_size: once; v_call: TRBV6-5; j_call: TRBJ2-1; cdr3_nt: TGTGCCAGCAGTCTAGAAGGGGCACTGATCAATGAGCAGTTCTTC; cdr3_aa: CASSLEGALINEQFF
d_call: TRBD1; clone_size: once; v_call: TRBV5-1; j_call: TRBJ2-7; cdr3_nt: TGCGCCAGCAGCTTGGAGGCGGGACAGGGGGGCTACGAGCAGTACTTC; cdr3_aa: CASSLEAGQGGYEQYF
d_call: TRBD2; clone_size: .; v_call: TRBV28; j_call: TRBJ2-7; cdr3_nt: TGTGCCAGCAGTTATGCGGGGGAGGGGCGAGACGAGCAGTACTTC; cdr3_aa: CASSYAGEGRDEQYF
d_call: .; clone_size: .; v_call: TRBV27; j_call: TRBJ2-7; cdr3_nt: TGTGCCAGCAGTTTCTCTCGTAGTTACGAGCAGTACTTC; cdr3_aa: CASSFSRSYEQYF
d_call: .; clone_size: .; v_call: TRBV27; j_call: TRBJ1-6; cdr3_nt: TGTGCCAGCAGCCTACTGGGGGCCCCTAATTCACCCCTCCACTTT; cdr3_aa: CASSLLGAPNSPLHF
d_call: .; clone_size: .; v_call: TRBV5-5; j_call: TRBJ1-2; cdr3_nt: TGTGCCAGCAGCTTCGGAGGGAACAACTATGGCTACACCTTC; cdr3_aa: CASSFGGNNYGYTF
d_call: TRBD2; clone_size: once; v_call: TRBV6-6; j_call: TRBJ2-1; cdr3_nt: TGTGCCAGCAGCCATACTCTCGGCGGGGGTTACAATGAGCAGTTCTTC; cdr3_aa: CASSHTLGGGYNEQFF
d_call: TRBD1; clone_size: .; v_call: TRBV7-9; j_call: TRBJ1-4; cdr3_nt: TGTGCCAGCAGCCGACGGGACAGGGAAAAACTGTTTTTT; cdr3_aa: CASSRRDREKLFF
d_call: .; clone_size: .; v_call: TRBV27; j_call: TRBJ1-1; cdr3_nt: TGTGCCAGCAGTGCCCTAGAGGGGGGGGACACTGAAGCTTTCTTT; cdr3_aa: CASSALEGGDTEAFF
d_call: TRBD1; clone_size: few; v_call: TRBV5-5; j_call: TRBJ1-2; cdr3_nt: TGTGCCAGCAGCGGGGGACAGATCTATGGCTACACCTTC; cdr3_aa: CASSGGQIYGYTF
d_call: TRBD1; clone_size: .; v_call: TRBV6-6; j_call: TRBJ1-2; cdr3_nt: TGTGCCAGCAGTTACTCGAGGGGACAGGACTTTGGCTACACCTTC; cdr3_aa: CASSYSRGQDFGYTF
d_call: .; clone_size: .; v_call: TRBV28; j_call: TRBJ1-2; cdr3_nt: TGTGCCAGCAGTCGGACCGGGATCGCAATCCCAAACTATGGCTACACCTTC; cdr3_aa: CASSRTGIAIPNYGYTF
d_call: TRBD1; clone_size: .; v_call: TRBV27; j_call: TRBJ1-2; cdr3_nt: TGTGCCAGCAGACGTACAGGGGTGGACTATGGCTACACCTTC; cdr3_aa: CASRRTGVDYGYTF
d_call: TRBD2; clone_size: .; v_call: TRBV5-1; j_call: TRBJ2-1; cdr3_nt: TGCGCCAGCAGCTTGGTCGCGACTAGCGGGCCCTACAATGAGCAGTTCTTC; cdr3_aa: CASSLVATSGPYNEQFF
d_call: .; clone_size: few; v_call: TRBV5-6; j_call: TRBJ2-7; cdr3_nt: TGTGCCAGCAGCTTGTACAGGGTCAACTCCTACGAGCAGTACTTC; cdr3_aa: CASSLYRVNSYEQYF
d_call: TRBD1; clone_size: .; v_call: TRBV5-8; j_call: TRBJ2-5; cdr3_nt: TGTGCCAGCAGCTTGGGATTCTTAGGGGGCGAGGAGACCCAGTACTTC; cdr3_aa: CASSLGFLGGEETQYF
d_call: .; clone_size: .; v_call: TRBV5-1; j_call: TRBJ1-4; cdr3_nt: TGCGCCAGCAGCGGACCCACGGGAGATGAAAAACTGTTTTTT; cdr3_aa: CASSGPTGDEKLFF
d_call: .; clone_size: .; v_call: TRBV5-8; j_call: TRBJ2-7; cdr3_nt: TGTGCCAGCCGGATGAGATCGTGGGGACTGGGGACCTACGAGCAGTACTTC; cdr3_aa: CASRMRSWGLGTYEQYF
d_call: TRBD1; clone_size: few; v_call: TRBV19; j_call: TRBJ1-5; cdr3_nt: TGTGCCAGTAGTAGCCATGGTGACCGGGACAGAAATCAGCCCCAGCATTTT; cdr3_aa: CASSSHGDRDRNQPQHF
d_call: .; clone_size: .; v_call: TRBV10-1; j_call: TRBJ2-1; cdr3_nt: TGCGCCAGCAGTGAAGGTAGCGGACCTATCTGCAGAGGGTTCTTC; cdr3_aa: CASSEGSGPICRGFF
d_call: TRBD1; clone_size: .; v_call: TRBV6-5; j_call: TRBJ1-2; cdr3_nt: TGTGCCAGCAGTTTGGACAGGGGGCTAAACTATGGCTACACCTTC; cdr3_aa: CASSLDRGLNYGYTF